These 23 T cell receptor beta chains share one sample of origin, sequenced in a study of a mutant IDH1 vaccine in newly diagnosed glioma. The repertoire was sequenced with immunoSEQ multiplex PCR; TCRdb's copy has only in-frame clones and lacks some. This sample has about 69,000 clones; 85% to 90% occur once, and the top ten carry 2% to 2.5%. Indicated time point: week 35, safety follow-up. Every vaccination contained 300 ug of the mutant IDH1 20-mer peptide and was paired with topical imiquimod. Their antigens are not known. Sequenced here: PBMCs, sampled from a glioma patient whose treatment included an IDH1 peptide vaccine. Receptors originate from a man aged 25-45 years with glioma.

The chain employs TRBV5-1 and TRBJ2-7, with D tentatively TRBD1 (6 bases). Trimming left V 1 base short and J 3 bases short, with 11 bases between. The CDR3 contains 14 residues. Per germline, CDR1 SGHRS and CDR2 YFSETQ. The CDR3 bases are TGCGCCAGCAGCTTGACAGGGAGCAGCTACGAGCAGTACTTC. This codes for CASSLTGSSYEQYF.

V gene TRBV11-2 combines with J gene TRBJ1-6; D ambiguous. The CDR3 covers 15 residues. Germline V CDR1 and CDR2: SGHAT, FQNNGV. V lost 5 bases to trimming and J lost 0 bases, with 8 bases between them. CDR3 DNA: TGTGCCAGCAGCGCCGGTAGCTCCTATAATTCACCCCTCCACTTT. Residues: CASSAGSSYNSPLHF. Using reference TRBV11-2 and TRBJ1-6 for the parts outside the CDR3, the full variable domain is EAGVAQSPRYKIIEKRQSVAFWCNPISGHATLYWYQQILGQGPKLLIQFQNNGVVDDSQLPKDRFSAERLKGVDSTLKIQPAKLEDSAVYLCASSAGSSYNSPLHFGNGTRLTVT.

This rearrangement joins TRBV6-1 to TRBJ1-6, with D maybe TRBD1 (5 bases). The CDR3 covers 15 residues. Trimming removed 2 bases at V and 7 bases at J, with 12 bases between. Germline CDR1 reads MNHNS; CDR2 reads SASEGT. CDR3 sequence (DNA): TGTGCCAGCAGTGAAAGCGGGGGTACGAATTCACCCCTCCACTTT. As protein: CASSESGGTNSPLHF.

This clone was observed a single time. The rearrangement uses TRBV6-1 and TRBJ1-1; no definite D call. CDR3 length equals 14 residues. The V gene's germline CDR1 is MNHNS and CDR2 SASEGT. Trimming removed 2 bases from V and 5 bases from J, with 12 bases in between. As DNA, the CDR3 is TGTGCCAGCAGTGAATGGGTCGGCGTAACTGAAGCTTTCTTT. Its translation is CASSEWVGVTEAFF.

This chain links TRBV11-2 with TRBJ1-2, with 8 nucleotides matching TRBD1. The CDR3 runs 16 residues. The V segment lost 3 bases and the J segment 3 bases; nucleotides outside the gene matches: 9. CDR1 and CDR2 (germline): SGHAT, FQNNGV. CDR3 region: CASSLRQGTVDYGYTF. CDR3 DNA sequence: TGTGCCAGCAGCTTGCGACAGGGGACTGTGGACTATGGCTACACCTTC. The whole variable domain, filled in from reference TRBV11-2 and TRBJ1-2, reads EAGVAQSPRYKIIEKRQSVAFWCNPISGHATLYWYQQILGQGPKLLIQFQNNGVVDDSQLPKDRFSAERLKGVDSTLKIQPAKLEDSAVYLCASSLRQGTVDYGYTFGSGTRLTVV.

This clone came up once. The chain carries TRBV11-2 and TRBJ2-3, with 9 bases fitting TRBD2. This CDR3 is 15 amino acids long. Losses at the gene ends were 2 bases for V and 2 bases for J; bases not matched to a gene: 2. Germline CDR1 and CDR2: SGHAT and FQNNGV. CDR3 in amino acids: CASSLTSGFTDTQYF. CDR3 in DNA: TGTGCCAGCAGCTTAACTAGCGGGTTCACAGATACGCAGTATTTT.

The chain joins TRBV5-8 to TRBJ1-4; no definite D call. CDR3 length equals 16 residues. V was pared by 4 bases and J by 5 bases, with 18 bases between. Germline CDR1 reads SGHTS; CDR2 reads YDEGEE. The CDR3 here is CASSPLHGKENEKLFF. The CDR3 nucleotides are TGTGCCAGCAGCCCCTTACACGGAAAAGAGAATGAAAAACTGTTTTTT.

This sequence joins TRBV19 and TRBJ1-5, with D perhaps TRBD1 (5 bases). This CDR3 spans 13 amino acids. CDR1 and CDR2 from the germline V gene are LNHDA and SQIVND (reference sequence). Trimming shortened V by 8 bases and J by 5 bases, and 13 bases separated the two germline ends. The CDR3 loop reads CASARQLDQPQHF. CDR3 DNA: TGTGCCAGTGCTCGACAGTTAGATCAGCCCCAGCATTTT.

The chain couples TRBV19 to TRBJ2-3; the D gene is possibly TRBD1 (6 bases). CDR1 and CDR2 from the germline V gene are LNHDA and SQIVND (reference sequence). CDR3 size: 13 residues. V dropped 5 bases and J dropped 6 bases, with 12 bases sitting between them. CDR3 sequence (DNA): TGTGCCAGTAGTCCACAGGGTTTCGATACGCAGTATTTT. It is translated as CASSPQGFDTQYF. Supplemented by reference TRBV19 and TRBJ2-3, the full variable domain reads DGGITQSPKYLFRKEGQNVTLSCEQNLNHDAMYWYRQDPGQGLRLIYYSQIVNDFQKGDIAEGYSVSREKKESFPLTVTSAQKNPTAFYLCASSPQGFDTQYFGPGTRLTVL.

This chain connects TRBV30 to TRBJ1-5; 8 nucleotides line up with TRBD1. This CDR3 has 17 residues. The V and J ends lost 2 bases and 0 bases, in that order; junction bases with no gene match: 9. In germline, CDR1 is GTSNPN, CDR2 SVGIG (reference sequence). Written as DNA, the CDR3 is TGTGCCTGGAGTAGCGGGACAGGATTTTATAGCAATCAGCCCCAGCATTTT. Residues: CAWSSGTGFYSNQPQHF.

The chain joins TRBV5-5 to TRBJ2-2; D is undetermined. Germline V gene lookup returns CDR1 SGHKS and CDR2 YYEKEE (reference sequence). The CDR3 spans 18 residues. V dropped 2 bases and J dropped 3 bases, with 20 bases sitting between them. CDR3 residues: CASSFNPHRLADTGELFF. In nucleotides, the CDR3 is TGTGCCAGCAGCTTCAACCCTCACAGACTGGCGGACACCGGGGAGCTGTTTTTT.

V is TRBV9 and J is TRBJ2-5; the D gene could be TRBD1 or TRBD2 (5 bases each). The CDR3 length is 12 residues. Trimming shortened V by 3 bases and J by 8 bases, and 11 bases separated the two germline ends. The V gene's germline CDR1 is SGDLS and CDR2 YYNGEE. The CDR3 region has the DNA TGTGCCAGCAGCGGGGGGACCCGTACCCAGTACTTC. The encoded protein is CASSGGTRTQYF.

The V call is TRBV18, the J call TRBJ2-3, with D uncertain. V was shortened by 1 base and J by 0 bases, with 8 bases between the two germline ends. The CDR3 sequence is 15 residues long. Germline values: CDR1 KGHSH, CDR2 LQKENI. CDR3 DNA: TGTGCCAGCTCACCACGGAGTTATAGCACAGATACGCAGTATTTT. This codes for CASSPRSYSTDTQYF.

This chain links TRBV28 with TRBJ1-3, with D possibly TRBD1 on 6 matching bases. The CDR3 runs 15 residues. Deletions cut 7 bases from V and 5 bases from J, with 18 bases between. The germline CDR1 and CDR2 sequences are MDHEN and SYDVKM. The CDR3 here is CASTRGHPVRNTIYF. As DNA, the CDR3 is TGTGCCAGCACGAGGGGACACCCTGTACGAAACACCATATATTTT. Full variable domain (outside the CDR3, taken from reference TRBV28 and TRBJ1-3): DVKVTQSSRYLVKRTGEKVFLECVQDMDHENMFWYRQDPGLGLRLIYFSYDVKMKEKGDIPEGYSVSREKKERFSLILESASTNQTSMYLCASTRGHPVRNTIYFGEGSWLTVV.

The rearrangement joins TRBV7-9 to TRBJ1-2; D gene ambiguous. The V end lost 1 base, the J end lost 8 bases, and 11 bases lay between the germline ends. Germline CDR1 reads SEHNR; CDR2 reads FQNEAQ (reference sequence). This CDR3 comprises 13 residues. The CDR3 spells CASSLDSEWGYTF. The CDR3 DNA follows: TGTGCCAGCAGCTTAGACTCCGAGTGGGGCTACACCTTC.

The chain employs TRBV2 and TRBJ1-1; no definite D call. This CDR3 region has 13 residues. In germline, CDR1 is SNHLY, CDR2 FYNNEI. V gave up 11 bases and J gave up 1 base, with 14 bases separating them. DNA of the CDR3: TGTGCCTCCACTTGGGGTAAGAACACTGAAGCTTTCTTT. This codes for CASTWGKNTEAFF.

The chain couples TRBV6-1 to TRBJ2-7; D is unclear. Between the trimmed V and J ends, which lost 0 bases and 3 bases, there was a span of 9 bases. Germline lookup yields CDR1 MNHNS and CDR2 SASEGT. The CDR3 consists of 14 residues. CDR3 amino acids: CASSEAGSVYEQYF. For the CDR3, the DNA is TGTGCCAGCAGTGAAGCTGGTAGTGTCTACGAGCAGTACTTC.

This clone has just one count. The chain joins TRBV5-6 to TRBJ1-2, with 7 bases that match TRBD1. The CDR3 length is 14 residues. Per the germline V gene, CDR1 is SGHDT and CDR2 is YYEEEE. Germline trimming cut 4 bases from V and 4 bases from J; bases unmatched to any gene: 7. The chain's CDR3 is CASSRDSYFYGYTF. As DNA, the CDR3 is TGTGCCAGCAGCCGGGACAGCTACTTCTATGGCTACACCTTC.

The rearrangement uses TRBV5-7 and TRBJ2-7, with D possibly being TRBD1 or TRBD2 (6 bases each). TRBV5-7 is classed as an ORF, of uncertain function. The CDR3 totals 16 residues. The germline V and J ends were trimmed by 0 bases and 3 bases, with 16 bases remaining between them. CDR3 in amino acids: CASSLAGGQGIYEQYF. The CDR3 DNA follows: TGTGCCAGCAGCTTGGCCGGGGGCCAGGGGATCTACGAGCAGTACTTC.

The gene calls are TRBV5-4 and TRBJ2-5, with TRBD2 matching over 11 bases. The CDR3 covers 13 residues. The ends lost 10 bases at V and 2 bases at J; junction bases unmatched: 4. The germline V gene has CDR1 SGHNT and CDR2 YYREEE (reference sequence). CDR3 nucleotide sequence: TGTGCCGGTCGACTAGCGGGACAAGAGACCCAGTACTTC. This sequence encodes CAGRLAGQETQYF.

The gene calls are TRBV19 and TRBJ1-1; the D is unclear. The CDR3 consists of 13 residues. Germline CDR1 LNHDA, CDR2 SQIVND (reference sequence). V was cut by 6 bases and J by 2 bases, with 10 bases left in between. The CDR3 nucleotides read TGTGCCAGTAGATTAACACTTAACACTGAAGCTTTCTTT. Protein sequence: CASRLTLNTEAFF.

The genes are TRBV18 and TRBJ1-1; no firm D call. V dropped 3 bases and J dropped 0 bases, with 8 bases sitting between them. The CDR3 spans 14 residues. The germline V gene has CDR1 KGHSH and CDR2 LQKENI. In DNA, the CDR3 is TGTGCCAGCTCACCGACACGCATGAACACTGAAGCTTTCTTT. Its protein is CASSPTRMNTEAFF.

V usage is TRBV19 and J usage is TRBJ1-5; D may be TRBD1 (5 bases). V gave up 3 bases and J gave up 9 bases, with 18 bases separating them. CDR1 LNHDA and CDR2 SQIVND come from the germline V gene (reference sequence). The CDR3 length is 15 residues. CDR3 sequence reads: CASSIRTQGTSPQHF. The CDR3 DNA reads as TGTGCCAGTAGTATCAGGACACAAGGGACCTCGCCCCAGCATTTT. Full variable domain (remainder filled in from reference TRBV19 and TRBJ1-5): DGGITQSPKYLFRKEGQNVTLSCEQNLNHDAMYWYRQDPGQGLRLIYYSQIVNDFQKGDIAEGYSVSREKKESFPLTVTSAQKNPTAFYLCASSIRTQGTSPQHFGDGTRLSIL.